The T cell receptor (beta chain) under discussion was sequenced for a study of T cell repertoires in cytomegalovirus infection. Study-level background: Both CMV infection and a matching HLA type were indicated by public TCR beta signatures. Study results and limitations: Clonotype analysis showed dominance of the ex vivo response by HLA-C-restricted CMV-specific TCR beta clonotypes.

Germline lookup yields CDR1 SEHNR and CDR2 FQNEAQ (reference sequence). The CDR3 runs 18 residues. V was shortened by 1 base and J by 4 bases, with 22 bases between the two germline ends. TCRdb fed the reads into MiXCR, producing one record per CDR3 protein. The table lists roughly 68,000 distinct CDR3 sequences, roughly 20% of them singletons. The table lists this clonotype with many counts. The target antigen is unknown. This chain joins TRBV7-9 and TRBJ1-2; D possibly corresponds to TRBD1 (5 bases). The TCR sequence derives from a human donor in good health (CMV status not recorded). Some clones in this sample may be carry-over from other donors' samples. Sequenced sample: PBMCs, sequenced either directly or after in vitro stimulation (not recorded which). The CDR3 DNA reads TGTGCCAGCAGCTTAGGAATCAGTGGTAGCAGGGCATTCTATGGCTACACCTTC. Amino acid sequence: CASSLGISGSRAFYGYTF.